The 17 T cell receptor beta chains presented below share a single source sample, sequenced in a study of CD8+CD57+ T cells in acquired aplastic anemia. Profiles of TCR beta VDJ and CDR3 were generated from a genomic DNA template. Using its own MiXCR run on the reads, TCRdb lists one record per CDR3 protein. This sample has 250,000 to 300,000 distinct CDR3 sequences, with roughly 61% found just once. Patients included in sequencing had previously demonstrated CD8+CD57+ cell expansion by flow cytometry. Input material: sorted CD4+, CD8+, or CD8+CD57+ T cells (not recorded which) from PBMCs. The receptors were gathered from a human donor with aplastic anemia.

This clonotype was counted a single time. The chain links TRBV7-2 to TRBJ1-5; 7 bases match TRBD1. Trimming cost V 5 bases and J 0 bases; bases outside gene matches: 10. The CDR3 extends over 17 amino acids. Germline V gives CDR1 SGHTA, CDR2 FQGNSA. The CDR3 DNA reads TGTGCCAGCAGCACAGGACAGGAGTCATATAGCAATCAGCCCCAGCATTTT. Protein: CASSTGQESYSNQPQHF.

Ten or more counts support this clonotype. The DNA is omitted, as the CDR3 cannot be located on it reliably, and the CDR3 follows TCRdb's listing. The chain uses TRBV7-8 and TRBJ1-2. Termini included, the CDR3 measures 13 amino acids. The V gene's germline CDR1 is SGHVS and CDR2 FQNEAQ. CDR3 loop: CASSLQLWGPGTF.

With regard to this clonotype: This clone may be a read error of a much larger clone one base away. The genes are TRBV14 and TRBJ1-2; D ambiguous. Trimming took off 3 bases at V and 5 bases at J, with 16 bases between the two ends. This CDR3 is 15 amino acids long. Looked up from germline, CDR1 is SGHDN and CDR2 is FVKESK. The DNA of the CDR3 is TGTGCCAGCAGCCAGTCTGGACCTTTGAGTTATGGCTACACCTTC. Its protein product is CASSQSGPLSYGYTF.

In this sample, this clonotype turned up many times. This CDR3 is CSASDKEYQPQHF. In nucleotides, the CDR3 is TGCAGTGCTAGCGACAAGGAGTATCAGCCCCAGCATTTT. The V gene is TRBV20-1, the J gene TRBJ1-5; D remains unclear. CDR1 is DFQATT, CDR2 SNEGSKA, per germline (reference sequence). There are 13 residues in the CDR3. V was shortened by 3 bases and J by 5 bases, with 11 bases between the two germline ends.

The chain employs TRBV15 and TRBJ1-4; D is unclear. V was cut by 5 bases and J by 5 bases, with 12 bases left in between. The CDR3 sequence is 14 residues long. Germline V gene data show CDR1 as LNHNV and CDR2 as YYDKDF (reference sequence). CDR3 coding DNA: TGTGCCACCAGCCGTGGCCGGCCCAATGAAAAACTGTTTTTT. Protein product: CATSRGRPNEKLFF.

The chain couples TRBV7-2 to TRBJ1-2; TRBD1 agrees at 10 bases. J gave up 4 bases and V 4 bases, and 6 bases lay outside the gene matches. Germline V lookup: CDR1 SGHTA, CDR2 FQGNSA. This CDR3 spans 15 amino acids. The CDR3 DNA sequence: TGTGCCAGCAGCTGGGACAGGGGAAGATCCTATGGCTACACCTTC. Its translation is CASSWDRGRSYGYTF.

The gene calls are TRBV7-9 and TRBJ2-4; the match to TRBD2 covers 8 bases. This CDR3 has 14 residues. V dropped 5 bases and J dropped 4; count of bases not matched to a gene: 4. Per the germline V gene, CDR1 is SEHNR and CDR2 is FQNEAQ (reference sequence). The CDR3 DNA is TGTGCCAGCAGCCAAAGCGGGAGAAAAAACATTCAGTACTTC. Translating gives CASSQSGRKNIQYF.

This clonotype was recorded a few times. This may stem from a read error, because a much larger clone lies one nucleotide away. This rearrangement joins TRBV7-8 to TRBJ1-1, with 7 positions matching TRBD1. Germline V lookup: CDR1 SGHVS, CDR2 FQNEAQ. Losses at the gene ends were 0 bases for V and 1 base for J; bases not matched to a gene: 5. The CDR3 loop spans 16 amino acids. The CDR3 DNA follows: TGTGCCAGCAGCTTAGCCCGACAGGGAACGAACACTGAAGCTTTCTTT. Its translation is CASSLARQGTNTEAFF.

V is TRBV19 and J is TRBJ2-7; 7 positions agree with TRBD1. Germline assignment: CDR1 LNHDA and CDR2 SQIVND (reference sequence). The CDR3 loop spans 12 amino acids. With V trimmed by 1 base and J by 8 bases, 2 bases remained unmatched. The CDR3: CASSIGQGKQYF. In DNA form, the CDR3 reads TGTGCCAGTAGTATAGGACAGGGAAAGCAGTACTTC.

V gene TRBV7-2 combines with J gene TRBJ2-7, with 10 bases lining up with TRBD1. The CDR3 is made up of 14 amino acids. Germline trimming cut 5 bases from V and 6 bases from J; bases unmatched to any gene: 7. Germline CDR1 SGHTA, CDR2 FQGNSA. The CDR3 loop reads CASSASGTGVEQYF. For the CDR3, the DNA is TGTGCCAGCAGCGCCTCCGGGACAGGGGTCGAGCAGTACTTC.

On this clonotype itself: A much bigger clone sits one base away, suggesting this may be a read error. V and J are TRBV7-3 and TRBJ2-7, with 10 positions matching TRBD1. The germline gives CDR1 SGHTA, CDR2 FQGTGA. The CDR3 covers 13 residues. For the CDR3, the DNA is TGTGCCAGCAGCTCCGGGACAGGGGACGAGCGGTACTTC. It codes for CASSSGTGDERYF.

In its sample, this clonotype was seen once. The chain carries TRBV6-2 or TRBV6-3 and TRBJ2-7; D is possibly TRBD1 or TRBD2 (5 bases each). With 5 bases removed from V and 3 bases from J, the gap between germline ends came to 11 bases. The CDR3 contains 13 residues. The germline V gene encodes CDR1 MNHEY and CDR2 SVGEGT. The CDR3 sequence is CASSRDRLYEQYF. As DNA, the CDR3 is TGTGCCAGCAGTCGGGACCGACTCTACGAGCAGTACTTC.

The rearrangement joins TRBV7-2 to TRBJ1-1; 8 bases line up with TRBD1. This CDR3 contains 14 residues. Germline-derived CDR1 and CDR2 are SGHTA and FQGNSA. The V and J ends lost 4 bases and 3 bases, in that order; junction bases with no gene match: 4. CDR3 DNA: TGTGCCAGCAGCTCGCAGACAGGGGACACTGAAGCTTTCTTT. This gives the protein CASSSQTGDTEAFF.

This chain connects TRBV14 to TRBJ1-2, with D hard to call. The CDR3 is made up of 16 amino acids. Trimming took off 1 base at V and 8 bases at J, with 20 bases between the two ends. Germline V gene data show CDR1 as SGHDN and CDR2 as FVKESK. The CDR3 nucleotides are TGTGCCAGCAGCCAAGGGTCAGTGCGGAGGGAGGGCGGCTACACCTTC. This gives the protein CASSQGSVRREGGYTF.

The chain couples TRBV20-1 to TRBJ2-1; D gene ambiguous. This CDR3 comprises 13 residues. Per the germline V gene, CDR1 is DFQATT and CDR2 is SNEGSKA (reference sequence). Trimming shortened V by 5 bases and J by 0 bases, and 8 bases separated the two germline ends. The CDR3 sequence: CSAGLSSYNEQFF. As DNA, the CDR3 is TGCAGTGCTGGGCTTAGCTCCTACAATGAGCAGTTCTTC.

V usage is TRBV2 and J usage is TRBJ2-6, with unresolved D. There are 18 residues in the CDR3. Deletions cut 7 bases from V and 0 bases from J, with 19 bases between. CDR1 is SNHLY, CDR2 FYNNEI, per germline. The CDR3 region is CASTERRILISGANVLTF. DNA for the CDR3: TGTGCCAGCACCGAAAGACGGATCCTAATCTCTGGGGCCAACGTCCTGACTTTC.

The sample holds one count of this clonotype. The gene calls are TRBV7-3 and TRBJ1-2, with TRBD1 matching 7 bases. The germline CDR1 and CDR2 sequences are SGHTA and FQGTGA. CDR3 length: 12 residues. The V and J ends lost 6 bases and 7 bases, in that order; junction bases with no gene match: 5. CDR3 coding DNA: TGTGCCAGCAGTACAGGGGCAGGTGGCTACACCTTC. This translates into CASSTGAGGYTF.